This T cell receptor (beta chain) was found in a study of T cell repertoires in cytomegalovirus infection. This clonotype has ten or more counts. Its target is not known. Study-wide findings and caveats: It was HLA-C-restricted CMV-specific TCR beta clonotypes that dominated the response ex vivo.

V gave up 4 bases and J gave up 6 bases; unmatched junction bases: 12. Germline assignment: CDR1 SEHNR and CDR2 FQNEAQ (reference sequence). The CDR3 totals 19 residues. From the reads, TCRdb called clonotypes with MiXCR, one entry per CDR3 protein. The sample includes approximately 110,000 distinct CDR3 sequences, around a tenth of them seen just once. Sequencing input: PBMCs, sequenced either directly or after in vitro stimulation (not recorded which). The TCR sequence derives from a human donor in good health (CMV status not recorded). Some clones in this sample may be carry-over from other donors' samples. The chain combines TRBV7-9 with TRBJ2-1; 16 bases map to TRBD2. Here the CDR3 reads CASSSTGLAGGPAGNEQFF. DNA for the CDR3: TGTGCCAGCAGCTCCACGGGACTAGCGGGAGGGCCTGCTGGCAATGAGCAGTTCTTC.